A single sample is the source of the 32 T cell receptor beta chains below, sequenced in a study of blood T cell repertoires in COVID-19. Clones were sequenced by immunoSEQ multiplex PCR, and TCRdb holds only the in-frame ones, with some missing. Seen here are fewer than 150,000 clones, around 87% observed once, and the top ten hold more than 25%. The sample taken for sequencing was peripheral blood. All receptors come from a woman in her sixties or seventies with acute or convalescent COVID-19.

The chain recombines TRBV24-1 with TRBJ2-3; no reliable D call. V shed 3 bases and J shed 2 bases, with 5 bases lying between them. Germline assignment: CDR1 KGHDR and CDR2 SFDVKD. The length of the CDR3 is 13 residues. CDR3 in DNA: TGTGCCACCAGTGATCAGATCACAGATACGCAGTATTTT. It codes for CATSDQITDTQYF.

V gene TRBV28 combines with J gene TRBJ2-7; 8 bases align to TRBD1. The germline CDR1 and CDR2 sequences are MDHEN and SYDVKM. V lost 10 bases to trimming and J lost 0 bases; unmatched junction nucleotides: 5. This CDR3 comprises 13 residues. As DNA, the CDR3 is TGTGCCACCCGACAGGGGTTCTCCTACGAGCAGTACTTC. Translating it yields CATRQGFSYEQYF.

The chain has TRBV7-9 and TRBJ1-2; D call uncertain. CDR3 length: 15 amino acids. Germline lookup yields CDR1 SEHNR and CDR2 FQNEAQ (reference sequence). V lost 5 bases, J lost 2 bases, and 15 bases lay in between. The CDR3 is CASSPFKTDNYGYTF. CDR3 sequence (DNA): TGTGCCAGCAGCCCATTCAAGACTGACAACTATGGCTACACCTTC.

The chain uses TRBV12-5 and TRBJ1-6; tentative D call: TRBD1 (6 bases). CDR1 is LGHNT, CDR2 FRNRAP, per germline. The CDR3 covers 16 residues. With 5 bases removed from V and 8 bases from J, the gap between germline ends came to 19 bases. CDR3: CASGARRGANYSPLHF. CDR3 coding DNA: TGTGCTAGTGGTGCGAGGCGGGGGGCGAATTATTCACCCCTCCACTTT.

The CDR3 loop reads CASSLGTGKIEAFF. DNA of the CDR3: TGTGCCAGCAGCCTAGGGACGGGGAAGATTGAAGCTTTCTTT. The chain links TRBV9 to TRBJ1-1, with a tentative D call TRBD1 (5 bases). The CDR3 is 14 residues long. The germline CDR1 and CDR2 sequences are SGDLS and YYNGEE. Between the trimmed V and J ends, which lost 4 bases and 7 bases, there was a span of 17 bases.

In this sample, this clone turned up once. The chain is built from TRBV7-9 and TRBJ1-1, with 9 bases aligning to TRBD1. CDR3 size: 13 residues. With 1 base clipped from V and 7 bases from J, the junction kept 1 base outside the gene matches. Germline CDR1 SEHNR, CDR2 FQNEAQ (reference sequence). In nucleotides, the CDR3 is TGTGCCAGCAGCTTAGGGGGACAGGGTGAAGCTTTCTTT. It encodes CASSLGGQGEAFF.

V gene TRBV6-5 combines with J gene TRBJ1-4; tentative D call: TRBD1 (5 bases). Trimming cost V 6 bases and J 6 bases, with 11 bases left between them. The CDR3 consists of 13 residues. Germline loops: CDR1 MNHEY, CDR2 SVGAGI. DNA for the CDR3: TGTGCCAGCAGAGGGGCTCGGCATGAAAAACTGTTTTTT. This gives the protein CASRGARHEKLFF.

J is TRBJ2-7 and V is TRBV18, with 10 bases fitting TRBD1. Germline V gene lookup returns CDR1 KGHSH and CDR2 LQKENI. The CDR3 is 17 residues long. Trimming took 6 bases from V and 2 from J; bases not matched to a gene: 13. The CDR3 DNA sequence: TGTGCCAGCTCCCCCATACTCGGGACAGGGGACACCTACGAGCAGTACTTC. This sequence encodes CASSPILGTGDTYEQYF.

This chain links TRBV13 with TRBJ1-6, with 8 bases matching TRBD1. The V gene end was trimmed by 5 bases and the J gene end by 10 bases; junction bases not matched to a gene: 7. Per germline, CDR1 PRHDT and CDR2 FYEKMQ (reference sequence). The CDR3 runs to 14 residues. The CDR3 DNA reads as TGTGCCAGCAGCCAGGGACAGGTGAACTCACCCCTCCACTTT. Protein sequence: CASSQGQVNSPLHF.

The rearrangement links TRBV28 to TRBJ1-1, with D hard to call. Trimming shortened V by 6 bases and J by 1 base, and 18 bases separated the two germline ends. CDR1 is MDHEN, CDR2 SYDVKM, per germline. CDR3 size: 16 residues. This CDR3 is CASSPGGRGRNTEAFF. The DNA of the CDR3 is TGTGCCAGCAGCCCCGGAGGACGGGGTAGGAACACTGAAGCTTTCTTT.

The rearrangement uses TRBV4-2 and TRBJ1-1; 10 bases align to TRBD1. V gave up 3 bases and J gave up 1 base; unmatched junction bases: 5. This CDR3 has 16 residues. CDR1 and CDR2 from the germline V gene are LGHNA and YNFKEQ. The CDR3 region has the DNA TGTGCCAGCAGCCATCTCGACAGGGGGCGGAACACTGAAGCTTTCTTT. Protein sequence: CASSHLDRGRNTEAFF.

The gene calls are TRBV6-1 and TRBJ2-7; D might be TRBD2 (6 bases). The V gene lost 0 bases and the J gene lost 7 bases, with 13 bases spanning the gap. CDR1 and CDR2 (germline): MNHNS, SASEGT. CDR3 length: 14 amino acids. CDR3 sequence (DNA): TGTGCCAGCAGTGAAGCTGGCCTTGGGAGGGAGCAGTACTTC. Protein sequence: CASSEAGLGREQYF.

J is TRBJ1-2 and V is TRBV7-2; 9 nucleotides agree with TRBD1. This CDR3 region has 15 residues. V was clipped by 7 bases and J by 5 bases; unmatched bases: 11. Per germline, CDR1 SGHTA and CDR2 FQGNSA. CDR3 DNA sequence: TGTGCCAGCACCCTTTCTACAGGGGGCGGTTATGGCTACACCTTC. Translating it yields CASTLSTGGGYGYTF.

This clone was found once. The chain is built from TRBV18 and TRBJ1-1; 8 bases are a match to TRBD1. In germline, CDR1 is KGHSH, CDR2 LQKENI. The CDR3 contains 14 residues. The V gene end was trimmed by 5 bases and the J gene end by 1 base; junction bases not matched to a gene: 3. The CDR3 DNA reads as TGTGCCAGCTCAACGACAGGGGAGAACACTGAAGCTTTCTTT. Translated, it gives CASSTTGENTEAFF.

This clone was detected once. The chain has TRBV28 and TRBJ1-1; 7 positions match TRBD1. CDR1 and CDR2 (germline): MDHEN, SYDVKM. The CDR3 totals 15 residues. V shed 2 bases and J 3 bases; nucleotides not matched to a gene: 6. The CDR3 DNA is TGTGCCAGCAGTTTACTACCAGACAGGGACACTGAAGCTTTCTTT. It specifies CASSLLPDRDTEAFF.

This chain connects TRBV28 to TRBJ2-2; D unresolved. The CDR3 is made up of 13 amino acids. V shed 7 bases and J shed 5 bases, with 11 bases lying between them. From germline, CDR1 is MDHEN and CDR2 SYDVKM. CDR3 protein: CASKMSDTGELFF. In DNA form, the CDR3 reads TGTGCCAGCAAGATGAGCGATACCGGGGAGCTGTTTTTT. The entire variable domain, with the rest obtained from reference TRBV28 and TRBJ2-2, is as follows: DVKVTQSSRYLVKRTGEKVFLECVQDMDHENMFWYRQDPGLGLRLIYFSYDVKMKEKGDIPEGYSVSREKKERFSLILESASTNQTSMYLCASKMSDTGELFFGEGSRLTVL.

J is TRBJ2-7 and V is TRBV13, with 10 bases aligning to TRBD2. The germline V gene encodes CDR1 PRHDT and CDR2 FYEKMQ (reference sequence). Trimming cost V 5 bases and J 0 bases; bases outside gene matches: 7. This CDR3 is built from 16 residues. Here the CDR3 reads CASSILERGGSYEQYF. CDR3 bases: TGTGCCAGCAGCATACTTGAGCGGGGGGGCTCCTACGAGCAGTACTTC.

This clone appeared once. The chain links TRBV5-6 to TRBJ1-5; 8 bases map to TRBD1. Germline CDR1 is SGHDT and CDR2 is YYEEEE. CDR3 length: 15 amino acids. The J segment lost 4 bases and the V segment lost 3 bases, leaving 6 bases of the junction unmatched. As DNA, the CDR3 is TGTGCCAGCAGCTCCCGACAGGGGTATAATCAGCCCCAGCATTTT. Translated: CASSSRQGYNQPQHF. Based on the CDR3 plus reference TRBV5-6 and TRBJ1-5, the full variable domain is DAGVTQSPTHLIKTRGQQVTLRCSPKSGHDTVSWYQQALGQGPQFIFQYYEEEERQRGNFPDRFSGHQFPNYSSELNVNALLLGDSALYLCASSSRQGYNQPQHFGDGTRLSIL.

The V and J genes are TRBV27 and TRBJ2-5; D uncertain. Germline assignment: CDR1 MNHEY and CDR2 SMNVEV (reference sequence). The CDR3 has 14 residues. V was pared by 1 base and J by 2 bases, with 8 bases between. The CDR3 DNA reads TGTGCCAGCAGTTTATGGGCAGCTCAAGAGACCCAGTACTTC. Residues: CASSLWAAQETQYF.

This clone was observed once. The chain couples TRBV18 to TRBJ2-7; 8 bases are a match to TRBD1. The V and J ends lost 4 bases and 2 bases, in that order; junction bases with no gene match: 7. CDR3 size: 15 residues. Germline values: CDR1 KGHSH, CDR2 LQKENI. CDR3 nucleotides: TGTGCCAGCTCACGACCCGGGACAGGAACCTACGAGCAGTACTTC. As protein: CASSRPGTGTYEQYF. Full variable domain (rest looked up from reference TRBV18 and TRBJ2-7): NAGVMQNPRHLVRRRGQEARLRCSPMKGHSHVYWYRQLPEEGLKFMVYLQKENIIDESGMPKERFSAEFPKEGPSILRIQQVVRGDSAAYFCASSRPGTGTYEQYFGPGTRLTVT.

The chain uses TRBV7-3 and TRBJ1-2; a possible D gene is TRBD1 (6 bases). There are 13 residues in the CDR3. With 5 bases removed from V and 8 bases from J, the gap between germline ends came to 15 bases. Germline CDR1 reads SGHTA; CDR2 reads FQGTGA. The CDR3 reads CASSPQGIGGYTF. Written as DNA, the CDR3 is TGTGCCAGCAGCCCTCAGGGGATAGGAGGCTACACCTTC.

The J gene is TRBJ1-5, the V gene TRBV2; the D gene is possibly TRBD1 (5 bases). This CDR3 is 13 amino acids long. Germline V lookup: CDR1 SNHLY, CDR2 FYNNEI. Trimming shortened V by 3 bases and J by 6 bases, and 9 bases separated the two germline ends. CDR3 sequence reads: CASSESGGQPQHF. The CDR3 coding sequence is TGTGCCAGCAGTGAGTCCGGGGGTCAGCCCCAGCATTTT.

The rearrangement uses TRBV11-3 and TRBJ1-1; D possibly corresponds to TRBD1 (6 bases). The CDR3 runs to 12 residues. Germline V gives CDR1 SGHNT, CDR2 YENEEA. V dropped 6 bases and J dropped 4 bases, with 9 bases sitting between them. CDR3 sequence: CASRQGFTEAFF. CDR3 nucleotide sequence: TGTGCCAGCAGACAGGGTTTCACTGAAGCTTTCTTT.

This sequence joins TRBV2 and TRBJ2-1; 12 positions match TRBD2. The germline CDR1 and CDR2 sequences are SNHLY and FYNNEI. The length of the CDR3 is 14 residues. The V and J ends lost 6 bases and 11 bases, in that order; junction bases with no gene match: 8. The CDR3 bases are TGTGCCAGCAGCGCAAGGACTAGCGGGGCGAAGCAGTTCTTC. Protein product: CASSARTSGAKQFF.

The V gene is TRBV29-1, the J gene TRBJ2-7; the match to TRBD1 covers 11 bases. This CDR3 is built from 16 residues. With 3 bases clipped from V and 2 bases from J, the junction kept 9 bases outside the gene matches. Looked up from germline, CDR1 is SQVTM and CDR2 is ANQGSEA. The CDR3 DNA reads as TGCAGCGTTGACCCCACCGCGGGACAGGGGGCCTACGAGCAGTACTTC. This gives the protein CSVDPTAGQGAYEQYF.

This clone showed up just a few times. This chain joins TRBV11-2 and TRBJ2-1; tentative D call: TRBD1 (6 bases). V gave up 5 bases and J gave up 10 bases, with 12 bases separating them. CDR3 length: 12 amino acids. Germline values: CDR1 SGHAT, CDR2 FQNNGV. The chain's CDR3 is CASSPRGSEQFF. The CDR3 DNA sequence: TGTGCCAGCAGCCCAAGGGGGAGCGAGCAGTTCTTC.

The J gene is TRBJ1-1, the V gene TRBV12-5; 7 bases are a match to TRBD1. CDR1 is LGHNT, CDR2 FRNRAP, per germline. V lost 8 bases, J lost 5 bases, and 11 bases stayed unmatched. The CDR3 loop spans 14 amino acids. This chain's CDR3 is CASWASGGGTEAFF. The CDR3 DNA reads as TGTGCTAGTTGGGCGTCAGGGGGTGGAACTGAAGCTTTCTTT.

This clone was observed once. The CDR3 reads CASSGSAGREPQHF. Here the CDR3 DNA reads TGTGCCAGCAGCGGGTCGGCAGGGCGAGAGCCCCAGCATTTT. The V and J genes are TRBV2 and TRBJ1-5; D may be TRBD1 (5 bases). Germline CDR1 reads SNHLY; CDR2 reads FYNNEI. V was trimmed by 6 bases and J by 8 bases, leaving 17 bases between them. The CDR3 is 14 residues long.

The chain links TRBV15 to TRBJ1-4, with D maybe TRBD1 (6 bases). The CDR3 is 17 amino acids. CDR1 and CDR2 from the germline V gene are LNHNV and YYDKDF (reference sequence). Between the trimmed V and J ends, which lost 2 bases and 4 bases, there was a span of 17 bases. The CDR3 DNA sequence: TGTGCCACCAGCAGAACTTCGACAGGTCCTGTTAATGAAAAACTGTTTTTT. This encodes CATSRTSTGPVNEKLFF.

The chain carries TRBV18 and TRBJ1-1; D uncertain. Germline values: CDR1 KGHSH, CDR2 LQKENI. There are 12 residues in the CDR3. V was cut by 5 bases and J by 4 bases, with 8 bases left in between. CDR3 residues: CASSSIATEAFF. CDR3 sequence (DNA): TGTGCCAGCTCATCGATAGCCACTGAAGCTTTCTTT.

The V and J genes are TRBV27 and TRBJ1-2, with 8 bases identical to TRBD1. Trimming took 4 bases from V and 4 from J; bases not matched to a gene: 5. Looked up from germline, CDR1 is MNHEY and CDR2 is SMNVEV (reference sequence). CDR3 length: 14 residues. For the CDR3, the DNA is TGTGCCAGCAGTTACCGGGACAGGTCCTATGGCTACACCTTC. Its protein product is CASSYRDRSYGYTF.

V gene TRBV15 combines with J gene TRBJ2-7; 8 bases are a match to TRBD2. The V and J ends lost 0 bases and 9 bases, in that order; junction bases with no gene match: 10. Germline lookup yields CDR1 LNHNV and CDR2 YYDKDF (reference sequence). The CDR3 covers 15 residues. The CDR3 bases are TGTGCCACCAGCAGAGATTCGGCGGGAGGCCGGTCGCAGTACTTC. It is translated as CATSRDSAGGRSQYF.